The sequence of this T cell receptor beta chain was determined in a study of cytomegalovirus exposure and HLA in healthy donors. This clone was seen a single time. The CDR3 loop spans 15 amino acids. Germline CDR1 SGHAT, CDR2 FQNNGV. Losses at the gene ends were 6 bases for V and 4 bases for J; bases not matched to a gene: 10. PCR involved 60 Vbeta and 13 Jbeta primers. The method was immunoSEQ multiplex PCR; TCRdb's version includes in-frame clones alone and lacks a portion of them. The sample includes about 190,000 clones, more than 65% of them seen just once. This clonotype originated in a woman aged 25 to 39 in good health and CMV-seropositive. The material sequenced was PBMCs. The V call is TRBV11-2, the J call TRBJ2-7; the match to TRBD1 covers 9 bases. CDR3 DNA: TGTGCCAGCAGATCCGCCGGGACAGGGAAATACGAGCAGTACTTC. This translates into CASRSAGTGKYEQYF.